The subject of this entry is one T cell receptor (beta chain). CDR1 and CDR2 from the germline V gene are LGHDT and YNNKEL (reference sequence). The ends were cut back, 4 bases at V and 9 bases at J, with 24 bases in the middle. This CDR3 contains 16 residues. The sample belongs to a study of blood T cell repertoires in COVID-19. About the research overall: Acute-phase and convalescent COVID-19 samples originated in the United States, Italy and Spain. T cells, B-cell-depleted T cells, or PBMCs provided the cDNA or gDNA that served as material.

Methods used by the authors: Estimation of nucleated cell counts was performed using reference gene primer amplification. The method was immunoSEQ multiplex PCR; TCRdb's version includes in-frame clones alone and lacks a portion of them. From that table come the V and J calls and clone size; the DNA was used to work out D and trimming. The profile covers approximately 150,000 clones, with roughly 80% appearing a single time and 8.6% taken by the ten largest. The chain has TRBV3-1 (or the pseudogene TRBV3-2) and TRBJ2-5, with TRBD1 as a possible D gene (6 bases). The sequencing input was peripheral blood. The sequence derives from a man between 50 and 59 years old with active or convalescent COVID-19. The CDR3 spells CASSPQGRGGWGSQYF. In nucleotides, the CDR3 is TGTGCCAGCAGCCCTCAGGGGCGTGGCGGGTGGGGGTCCCAGTACTTC.